The sequence of this TCR beta chain was determined in a study of cytomegalovirus exposure and HLA in healthy donors. PCR primers comprised 60 Vbeta and 13 Jbeta primers. Libraries were prepared by immunoSEQ multiplex PCR; TCRdb keeps only in-frame clonotypes and omits some of them. The repertoire holds over 150,000 clones, with around 84% as singletons. The V gene's germline CDR1 is SNHLY and CDR2 FYNNEI. V lost 6 bases to trimming and J lost 7 bases; unmatched junction nucleotides: 5. The CDR3 loop spans 14 amino acids. The TCR sequence derives from a girl under 10 years old in good health and CMV-seropositive. The specimen was PBMCs. This sequence joins TRBV2 and TRBJ2-1; 11 positions agree with TRBD2. The CDR3 spells CASRPSGGRNEQFF. The DNA of the CDR3 is TGTGCCAGCAGACCTAGCGGGGGGCGTAATGAGCAGTTCTTC.